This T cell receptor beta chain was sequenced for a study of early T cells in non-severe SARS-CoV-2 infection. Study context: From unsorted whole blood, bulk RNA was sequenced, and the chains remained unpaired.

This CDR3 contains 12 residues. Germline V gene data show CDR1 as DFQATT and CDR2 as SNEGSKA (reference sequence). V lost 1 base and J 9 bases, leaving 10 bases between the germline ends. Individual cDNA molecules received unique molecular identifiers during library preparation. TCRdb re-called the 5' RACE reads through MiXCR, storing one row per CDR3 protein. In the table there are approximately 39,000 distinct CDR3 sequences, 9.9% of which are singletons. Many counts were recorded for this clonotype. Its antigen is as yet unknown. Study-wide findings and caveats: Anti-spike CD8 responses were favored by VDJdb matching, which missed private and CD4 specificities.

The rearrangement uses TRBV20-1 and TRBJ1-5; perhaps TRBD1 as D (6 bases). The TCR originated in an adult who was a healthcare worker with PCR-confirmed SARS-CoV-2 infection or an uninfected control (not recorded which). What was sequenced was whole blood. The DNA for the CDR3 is TGCAGTGCTAGAGGCCGGGGGCGGCCCCAGCATTTT. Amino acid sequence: CSARGRGRPQHF.